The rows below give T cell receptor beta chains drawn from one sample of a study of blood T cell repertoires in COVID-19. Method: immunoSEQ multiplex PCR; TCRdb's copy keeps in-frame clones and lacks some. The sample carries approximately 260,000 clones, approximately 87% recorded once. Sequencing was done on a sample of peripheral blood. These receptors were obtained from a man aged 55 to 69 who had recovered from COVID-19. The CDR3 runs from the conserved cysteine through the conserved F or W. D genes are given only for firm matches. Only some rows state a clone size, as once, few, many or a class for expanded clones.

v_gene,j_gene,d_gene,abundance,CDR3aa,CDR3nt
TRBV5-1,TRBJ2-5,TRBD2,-,CASRNVLAGIQETQYF,TGCGCCAGCAGGAATGTACTAGCGGGAATCCAAGAGACCCAGTACTTC
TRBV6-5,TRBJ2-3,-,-,CATTSAQGADTQYF,TGTGCCACAACGTCAGCCCAAGGGGCAGATACGCAGTATTTT
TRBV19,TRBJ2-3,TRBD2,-,CASSILPSGIQGDTQYF,TGTGCCAGTAGTATTCTCCCTAGCGGGATCCAGGGAGATACGCAGTATTTT
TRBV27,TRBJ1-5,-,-,CASSPNRISNQPQHF,TGTGCCAGCAGCCCTAACAGGATATCCAATCAGCCCCAGCATTTT
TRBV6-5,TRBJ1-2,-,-,CASNHGGRGGYTF,TGTGCCAGCAATCACGGGGGGAGGGGTGGCTACACCTTC
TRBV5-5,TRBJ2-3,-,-,CASSLTGAADTQYF,TGTGCCAGCAGCTTAACGGGAGCGGCAGATACGCAGTATTTT
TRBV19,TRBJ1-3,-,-,CASSPTGLTGYSGNTIYF,TGTGCCAGTAGCCCTACGGGACTCACCGGTTACTCTGGAAACACCATATATTTT
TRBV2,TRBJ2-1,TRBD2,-,CASTVAGVEQFF,TGTGCCAGCACGGTAGCGGGAGTTGAGCAGTTCTTC
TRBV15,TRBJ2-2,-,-,CATSRDFRRARTNTGELFF,TGTGCCACCAGCAGAGATTTCCGGAGGGCCCGTACGAACACCGGGGAGCTGTTTTTT
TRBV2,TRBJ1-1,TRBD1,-,CASQDREGSEAFF,TGTGCCAGCCAGGACAGGGAAGGGTCAGAAGCTTTCTTT
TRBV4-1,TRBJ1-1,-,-,CASSQGAWTEAFF,TGCGCCAGCAGCCAGGGGGCATGGACTGAAGCTTTCTTT
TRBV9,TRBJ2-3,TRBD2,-,CASSVVGAGGPDTQYF,TGTGCCAGCAGCGTCGTCGGGGCGGGAGGGCCAGATACGCAGTATTTT
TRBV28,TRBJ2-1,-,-,CASSLAGLHEQFF,TGTGCCAGCAGTTTAGCCGGGTTGCATGAGCAGTTCTTC
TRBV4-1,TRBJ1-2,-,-,CASSQASQAPYGYTF,TGCGCCAGCAGCCAAGCGTCCCAGGCTCCCTATGGCTACACCTTC
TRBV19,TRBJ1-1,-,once,CASSTALNTEAFF,TGTGCCAGTAGCACTGCCTTGAACACTGAAGCTTTCTTT
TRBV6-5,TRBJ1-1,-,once,CASGQQGTNTEAFF,TGTGCCAGTGGACAACAGGGAACAAACACTGAAGCTTTCTTT